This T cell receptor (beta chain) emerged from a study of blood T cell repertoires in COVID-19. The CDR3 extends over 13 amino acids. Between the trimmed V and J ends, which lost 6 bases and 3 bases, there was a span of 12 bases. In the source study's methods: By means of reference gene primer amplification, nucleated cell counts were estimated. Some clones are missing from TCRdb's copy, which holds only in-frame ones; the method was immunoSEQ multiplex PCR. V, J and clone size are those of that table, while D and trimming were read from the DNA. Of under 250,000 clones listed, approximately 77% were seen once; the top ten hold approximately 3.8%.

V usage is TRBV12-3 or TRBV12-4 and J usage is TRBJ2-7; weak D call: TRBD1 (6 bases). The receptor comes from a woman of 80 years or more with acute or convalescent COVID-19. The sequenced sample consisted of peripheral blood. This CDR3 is CASRQTGIYEQYF. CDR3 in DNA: TGTGCCAGCAGACAAACAGGGATCTACGAGCAGTACTTC.